This T cell receptor beta chain was identified during a study of post-analysis software for immune sequencing data. On the study more broadly: Patients had relapsing-remitting, secondary progressive or progressive-relapsing multiple sclerosis; some lacked subtype.

The J segment lost 0 bases and the V segment lost 6 bases, leaving 11 bases of the junction unmatched. Germline V gene sequence: CDR1 WSHSY, CDR2 SAAADI. CDR3 length: 18 residues. Regarding the study as a whole: Significantly lower normalized Chao1 diversity was found in patients with multiple sclerosis relative to controls. The study found TRBV5-6, TRBV5-1 and TRBV20-1 among 4 or 5 TRBV segments more frequent in patients than controls.

Unique molecular identifiers featured in each of the TCR beta cDNA libraries. Via MiXCR, TCRdb re-called the PCR reads, giving one row per CDR3 protein. The sample holds roughly 700,000 distinct CDR3 sequences; 25% to 30% are singletons and the top ten take under 0.7%. Turning to this clonotype: What it recognizes is unknown.

J is TRBJ2-7 and V is TRBV10-2; 13 positions match TRBD2. The sequenced material came from blood. The receptor was derived from a girl aged 10 to 17 with multiple sclerosis. CDR3 sequence: CASSLTSGRVIFSYEQYF. CDR3 in DNA: TGCGCCAGCAGCCTAACTAGCGGGAGGGTGATATTCTCCTACGAGCAGTACTTC.